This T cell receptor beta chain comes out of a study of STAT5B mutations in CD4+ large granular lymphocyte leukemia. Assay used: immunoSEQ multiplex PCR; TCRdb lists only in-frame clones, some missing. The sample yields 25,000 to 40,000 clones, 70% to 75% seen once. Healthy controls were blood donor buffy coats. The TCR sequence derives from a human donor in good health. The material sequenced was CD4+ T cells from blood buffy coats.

CDR3 protein: CASSFGRTGQIEGYTF. The CDR3 nucleotides read TGCGCCAGCAGCTTCGGGCGGACAGGCCAAATAGAAGGCTACACCTTC. This chain joins TRBV5-1 and TRBJ1-2, with TRBD1 matching over 7 bases. Losses at the gene ends were 2 bases for V and 8 bases for J; bases not matched to a gene: 15. The CDR3 sequence is 16 residues long. Germline assignment: CDR1 SGHRS and CDR2 YFSETQ. Full variable domain (rest looked up from reference TRBV5-1 and TRBJ1-2): KAGVTQTPRYLIKTRGQQVTLSCSPISGHRSVSWYQQTPGQGLQFLFEYFSETQRNKGNFPGRFSGRQFSNSRSEMNVSTLELGDSALYLCASSFGRTGQIEGYTFGSGTRLTVV.